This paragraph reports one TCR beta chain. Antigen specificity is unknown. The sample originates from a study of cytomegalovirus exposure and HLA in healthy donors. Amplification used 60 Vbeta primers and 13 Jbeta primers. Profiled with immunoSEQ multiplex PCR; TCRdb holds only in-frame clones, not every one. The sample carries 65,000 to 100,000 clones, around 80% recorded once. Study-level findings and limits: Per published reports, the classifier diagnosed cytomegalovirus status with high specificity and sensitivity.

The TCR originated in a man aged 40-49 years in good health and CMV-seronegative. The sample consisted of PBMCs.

CDR3 DNA: TGTGCCAGCAGCTTTTCTAGCGGGGGCACAGATACGCAGTATTTT. Translated, it gives CASSFSSGGTDTQYF. The rearrangement uses TRBV7-3 and TRBJ2-3; 9 nucleotides agree with TRBD2. The germline gives CDR1 SGHTA, CDR2 FQGTGA. The V segment lost 3 bases and the J segment 1 base; nucleotides outside the gene matches: 2. The CDR3 consists of 15 residues.